This TCR beta chain is from a study of shared clonotypes between healthy human individuals. Whole-study context: Per-donor plates numbered three CD4 naive, three CD4 memory, two CD8 naive and one CD8 memory. Study-level results: Generation probabilities of non-shared clonotypes were lower (relative to those shared by all four donors).

Every subset had its genomic DNA shared out evenly among several immunoSEQ plates. Sequenced by immunoSEQ multiplex PCR; TCRdb stores in-frame clones only, minus some. The sample shows 2 million to 2.5 million clones, approximately 95% of them seen only once. The V end was cut by 10 bases, the J end by 3 bases, with 14 bases between. The length of the CDR3 is 13 residues. Germline CDR1 and CDR2: WSHSY and SAAADI. With respect to this clone: Antigen: not known.

The source of this sequence is a man between 18 and 29 years old in good health. This chain joins TRBV10-2 and TRBJ2-3, with D perhaps given as TRBD1 or TRBD2 (5 bases each). The sample was naive CD4+ T cells sorted from blood. The subset was: CD45RA+ positively selected. CDR3 nucleotide sequence: TGCGCCACCTCCGGGACGGTGACAGATACGCAGTATTTT. Amino acid sequence: CATSGTVTDTQYF.